This T cell receptor beta chain was sequenced during a study of blood T cell repertoires in COVID-19. Across the study: The samples span acute and convalescent COVID-19 from the United States, Italy and Spain. From T cells, B-cell-depleted T cells, or PBMCs came the material, which was cDNA or gDNA.

In the original processing: Scientists estimated how many nucleated cells there were by amplifying reference gene primers. The repertoire was sequenced with immunoSEQ multiplex PCR; TCRdb's copy has only in-frame clones and lacks some. The V and J calls and the clone size are those of that table, but D and trimming were determined from the DNA. The sample consists of about 130,000 clones, about nine tenths of them appearing once. J was trimmed by 8 bases and V by 8 bases; bases with no gene match: 15. The CDR3 is 15 residues long. The germline V gene has CDR1 MDHEN and CDR2 SYDVKM. The receptor was derived from a man over 45 with acute or convalescent COVID-19. Sample: peripheral blood. V usage is TRBV28 and J usage is TRBJ2-1; TRBD2 agrees at 7 bases. The CDR3 spells CASRPGAGKVDEQFF. CDR3 coding DNA: TGTGCCAGCCGTCCAGGAGCGGGAAAGGTCGATGAGCAGTTCTTC.